A selection of T cell receptor beta chains follows, all from one sample in a study of blood T cell repertoires in COVID-19. Only in-frame clones appear in the TCRdb table, and some are missing; sequencing was by immunoSEQ multiplex PCR. Here the sample spans 390,000 or so clones, 75% to 90% being singletons. The sequencing input was PBMCs or T cells enriched from blood (not recorded which). Source of these receptors: a man between 18 and 35 years old who had recovered from COVID-19. Both conserved end residues are part of each CDR3. The D gene is left open where the match is weak. Expanded clones are given a class, and other clones once, few, many or no size at all.

TRBV5-1	NA	NA	TRBJ2-2	TGCGCCAGCAGCTCCACTAGCTCTTTGAACACCGGGGAGCTGTTTTTT	CASSSTSSLNTGELFF
TRBV3-1/TRBV3-2	few	NA	TRBJ1-3	TGTGCCAGCAGCCAAGGGGACACCCGAAGAAACACCATATATTTT	CASSQGDTRRNTIYF
TRBV11-2	few	TRBD1	TRBJ1-5	TGTGCCAGCAGCTTAGGTATCGGAGGGGGCGACAGGGTTCAGCCCCAGCATTTT	CASSLGIGGGDRVQPQHF
TRBV4-3	once	NA	TRBJ2-1	TGCGCCAGCAGCCAGGGGCAGGGCCCTTACAATGAGCAGTTCTTC	CASSQGQGPYNEQFF
TRBV10-2	NA	TRBD1	TRBJ1-5	TGCGCCAGCTCCAGGGGGCAGTCGCAGCCCCAGCATTTT	CASSRGQSQPQHF
TRBV7-9	NA	NA	TRBJ1-3	TGTGCCAGCAGCTTGCGGGACCGGAGCTCTGGAAACACCATATATTTT	CASSLRDRSSGNTIYF
TRBV7-8	NA	NA	TRBJ1-3	TGTGCCAGCAGCTTAGCCGGGGGAAACACCATATATTTT	CASSLAGGNTIYF
TRBV5-4	NA	NA	TRBJ2-3	TGTGCCAGCAGCTTGGGGGGAGACACTAGCACAGATACGCAGTATTTT	CASSLGGDTSTDTQYF
TRBV7-9	NA	TRBD1	TRBJ1-2	TGTGCCAGCAGCTTAGGACAGGGAAACTATGGCTACACCTTC	CASSLGQGNYGYTF
TRBV11-2	NA	TRBD1	TRBJ1-5	TGTGCCAGCAGCTTGGGGGACAGCAGCAATCAGCCCCAGCATTTT	CASSLGDSSNQPQHF
TRBV28	NA	TRBD1	TRBJ1-3	TGTGCCAGCAGCAGGGGGACTGTGAACTCTGGAAACACCATATATTTT	CASSRGTVNSGNTIYF
TRBV28	NA	NA	TRBJ1-4	TGTGCCAGCAGTTACAGGGTTGGGGAAAAACTGTTTTTT	CASSYRVGEKLFF
TRBV2	NA	NA	TRBJ2-5	TGTGCCAGCAGAACCGGACTAACACAAGAGACCCAGTACTTC	CASRTGLTQETQYF
TRBV7-2	NA	NA	TRBJ1-6	TGTGCCAGCAGCTTAGCTCCAGGGGCACAACTTCCTTCACCCCTCCACTTT	CASSLAPGAQLPSPLHF
TRBV2	NA	TRBD1	TRBJ1-1	TGTGCCAGCAGCGCCGACAGGGGGGACACTGAAGCTTTCTTT	CASSADRGDTEAFF
TRBV28	NA	NA	TRBJ1-4	TGTGCCAGCAGTGTAGGAGGGGGGGCGCACGGTGAAAAACTGTTTTTT	CASSVGGGAHGEKLFF
TRBV7-9	NA	TRBD2	TRBJ2-5	TGTGCCAGCAGCTGGACTAGCGGGGGGGCCGGGGAGACCCAGTACTTC	CASSWTSGGAGETQYF
TRBV15	few	TRBD2	TRBJ2-1	TGTGCCACCAGCACTAGCGGGGATCCCTACAATGAGCAGTTCTTC	CATSTSGDPYNEQFF
TRBV5-4	NA	NA	TRBJ2-1	TGTGCCAGCAGCCCGGGGAGGTTCTTCTACAATGAGCAGTTCTTC	CASSPGRFFYNEQFF
TRBV5-1	NA	TRBD1	TRBJ1-4	TGCGCCAGCACCGACAGGGCTAATGAAAAACTGTTTTTT	CASTDRANEKLFF
TRBV18	NA	NA	TRBJ1-1	TGTGCCAGCTCACCAAGTGGAGACACTGAAGCTTTCTTT	CASSPSGDTEAFF
TRBV6-4	NA	NA	TRBJ2-1	TGTGCCAGCAGTGCGTCCGGAGGGATTATGGATGAGCAGTTCTTC	CASSASGGIMDEQFF
TRBV5-1	NA	TRBD1	TRBJ1-1	TGCGCCAGCAGCCGTCCCGGGACAGGGAACACTGAAGCTTTCTTT	CASSRPGTGNTEAFF
TRBV6-6	few	NA	TRBJ1-6	TGTGCCAGCAGGTCCAGGGATAATTCACCCCTCCACTTT	CASRSRDNSPLHF
TRBV15	NA	TRBD1	TRBJ2-6	TGTGCCACCATTGGGACAGGGATGGGTCCTGGGGCCAACGTCCTGACTTTC	CATIGTGMGPGANVLTF
TRBV27	NA	TRBD1	TRBJ1-1	TGTGCCAGCAGCCTAGGACAGGGCGGGGTGAACACTGAAGCTTTCTTT	CASSLGQGGVNTEAFF
TRBV7-2	NA	NA	TRBJ2-5	TGTGCCAGCAGCTTTAGGGGGAGGGCCGAGACCCAGTACTTC	CASSFRGRAETQYF
TRBV7-9	NA	NA	TRBJ1-5	TGTGCCAGCAGCTTAAACGGAGCGGATCAGCCCCAGCATTTT	CASSLNGADQPQHF
TRBV21-1	NA	NA	TRBJ1-4	TGTGCCAGCAGCGAGGGACAGGGTGGACTGTTTTTT	CASSEGQGGLFF
TRBV15	NA	TRBD2	TRBJ2-3	TGTGCCACCAGCAGAGACCCCTCGGGAGGATCTAGCACAGATACGCAGTATTTT	CATSRDPSGGSSTDTQYF
TRBV4-1	NA	TRBD1	TRBJ2-7	TGCGCCAGCAGCCCTCGGACAGGGGGAGGGCAGTACTTC	CASSPRTGGGQYF
TRBV6-5	NA	TRBD1	TRBJ2-7	TGTGCCAGCAGTTACTCGACACAGGGGGCCTACGAGCAGTACTTC	CASSYSTQGAYEQYF
TRBV5-1	NA	TRBD2	TRBJ2-5	TGCGCCAGCAGCCCGACTAGCGGGGGTTCAGAGACCCAGTACTTC	CASSPTSGGSETQYF
TRBV19	NA	NA	TRBJ2-2	TGTGCCAGTAGTATTACGGGACAGAACACCGGGGAGCTGTTTTTT	CASSITGQNTGELFF
TRBV25-1	few	TRBD1	TRBJ2-1	TGTGCCAGCAGTCATCCAACAGGGGCCTACCGAACGTTCTTC	CASSHPTGAYRTFF
TRBV7-6	once	NA	TRBJ1-4	TGTGCCAGCAGCTTACGGGGGATAGAGGAAAAACTGTTTTTT	CASSLRGIEEKLFF
TRBV19	once	NA	TRBJ1-2	TGTGCCAGTAGCCCCAGGGCAGTGGCTGGCTACACCTTC	CASSPRAVAGYTF
TRBV15	NA	NA	TRBJ1-1	TGTGCCACCAGCAGAGCCGGGTTCACTGAAGCTTTCTTT	CATSRAGFTEAFF
TRBV19	few	TRBD1	TRBJ1-2	TGTGCCAGTAGTGGACAGGGGGACTATGGCTACACCTTC	CASSGQGDYGYTF
TRBV19	NA	TRBD1	TRBJ1-2	TGTGCCAGTAGTCCCTGGACAGGGAATGGCTACACCTTC	CASSPWTGNGYTF
TRBV3-1/TRBV3-2	once	NA	TRBJ1-2	TGTGCCAGCAGCCAGGAGACAAGAGGGAACTATGGCTACACCTTC	CASSQETRGNYGYTF
TRBV5-1	NA	TRBD1	TRBJ1-6	TGCGCCAGCAGCTTGGAGGGACAGGGTTATTCACCCCTCCACTTT	CASSLEGQGYSPLHF
TRBV19	NA	NA	TRBJ2-7	TGTGCCAGTAGTCCTCGGGGAGGGGGCTCCTACGAGCAGTACTTC	CASSPRGGGSYEQYF
TRBV28	NA	NA	TRBJ1-2	TGTGCCAGCACCAGGGGTTTAGGGGGCTACACCTTC	CASTRGLGGYTF
TRBV19	NA	NA	TRBJ2-7	TGTGCCAGTAGTATATGGGGCACGTCCTACGAGCAGTACTTC	CASSIWGTSYEQYF
TRBV27	once	NA	TRBJ1-2	TGTGCCAGCAGTTCCGGCTCCCTCGGGTTTCGAGAGGGCTACACCTTC	CASSSGSLGFREGYTF
TRBV7-9	few	NA	TRBJ2-5	TGTGCCAGCAGCTTAGTAGGGACTTCGGACCCATGGACCCAGTACTTC	CASSLVGTSDPWTQYF
TRBV5-5	NA	NA	TRBJ1-1	TGTGCCAGCAGCTGGGAGGTGGGTGAAGCTTTCTTT	CASSWEVGEAFF
TRBV19	NA	TRBD2	TRBJ2-1	TGTGCCAGTCGACTAGCGGGTTACAATGAGCAGTTCTTC	CASRLAGYNEQFF